Below, 20 T cell receptor beta chains from the same sample are listed, as sequenced in a study of neurological immune-mediated disorders. Time point meaning: longitudinal time-point 3. TCRdb called the 5' RACE reads again in MiXCR, with one record for every CDR3 protein. The profile shows approximately 89,000 distinct CDR3 sequences, about 4.5% of them singletons. The source material was PBMCs. These receptors all stem from a woman aged 60-75 years with multiple sclerosis.

There are many counts of this clonotype. The chain carries TRBV3-1 and TRBJ1-3, with D unclear. CDR1 and CDR2 from the germline V gene are LGHDT and YNNKEL (reference sequence). Trimming pared 6 bases from V and 0 bases from J, leaving 12 bases between. The CDR3 totals 15 residues. CDR3 sequence: CASSRTENSGNTIYF. In nucleotides, the CDR3 is TGTGCCAGCAGTCGGACGGAGAACTCTGGAAACACCATATATTTT.

In its sample, this clonotype was seen many times. The rearrangement links TRBV12-3 or TRBV12-4 to TRBJ1-6; D is uncertain. V lost 7 bases, J lost 0 bases, and 7 bases lay in between. This CDR3 region has 14 residues. CDR3: CASTGSSYNSPLHF. CDR3 DNA sequence: TGTGCCAGCACGGGGAGCTCCTATAATTCACCCCTCCACTTT.

Many counts were recorded for this clonotype. The chain employs TRBV20-1 and TRBJ2-2; 10 nucleotides line up with TRBD1. The CDR3 is 15 residues long. The germline gives CDR1 DFQATT, CDR2 SNEGSKA (reference sequence). Trimming at V came to 6 bases and at J to 5 bases, leaving 9 bases not matched to a gene. The CDR3, as DNA: TGCAGTGCCCGCCGGACAGGGGGGCGAACCGGGGAGCTGTTTTTT. The encoded protein is CSARRTGGRTGELFF.

This clonotype has a count of ten or more. The chain links TRBV20-1 to TRBJ1-1; D may be TRBD1 (6 bases). Deletions cut 5 bases from V and 0 bases from J, with 19 bases between. CDR1 and CDR2 (germline): DFQATT, SNEGSKA (reference sequence). The CDR3 runs 16 residues. CDR3 in amino acids: CSAPPTAGTMNTEAFF. The CDR3 nucleotides read TGCAGTGCTCCACCTACCGCCGGGACAATGAACACTGAAGCTTTCTTT.

This clonotype showed up many times. The rearrangement links TRBV2 to TRBJ1-1; the D is unclear. Trimming took off 5 bases at V and 3 bases at J, with 10 bases between the two ends. CDR1 is SNHLY, CDR2 FYNNEI, per germline. This CDR3 is 13 amino acids long. CDR3 coding DNA: TGTGCCAGCAGTATGGCGAGTTACACTGAAGCTTTCTTT. Protein product: CASSMASYTEAFF.

The table lists this clonotype with many counts. The rearrangement joins TRBV5-1 to TRBJ1-1; 8 bases agree with TRBD1. Germline loops: CDR1 SGHRS, CDR2 YFSETQ. V lost 0 bases to trimming and J lost 1 base; unmatched junction nucleotides: 5. This CDR3 spans 16 amino acids. CDR3 amino acids: CASSLGQGRTNTEAFF. For the CDR3, the DNA is TGCGCCAGCAGCTTGGGACAGGGGCGGACGAACACTGAAGCTTTCTTT.

The table lists this clonotype with many counts. In DNA form, the CDR3 reads TGCAGTGCCCTCCGGGCTTACACAGATACGCAGTATTTT. Amino acids: CSALRAYTDTQYF. This sequence joins TRBV20-1 and TRBJ2-3; D is unclear. Per the germline V gene, CDR1 is DFQATT and CDR2 is SNEGSKA (reference sequence). CDR3 length equals 13 residues. V gave up 6 bases and J gave up 2 bases, with 12 bases separating them.

This clonotype showed up just a few times. The chain is built from TRBV6-5 and TRBJ1-3, with 10 bases fitting TRBD1. CDR1 and CDR2 from the germline V gene are MNHEY and SVGAGI. The J segment lost 4 bases and the V segment lost 2 bases, leaving 11 bases of the junction unmatched. The CDR3 extends over 18 amino acids. CDR3 DNA: TGTGCCAGCAGTTACCAAATCATCGGACAGGGGGGAGGAAACACCATATATTTT. It yields the protein CASSYQIIGQGGGNTIYF.

This clonotype was picked up many times. This chain joins TRBV5-5 and TRBJ2-7; weak D call: TRBD1 (6 bases). Trimming pared 3 bases from V and 3 bases from J, leaving 19 bases between. Germline values: CDR1 SGHKS, CDR2 YYEKEE (reference sequence). The CDR3 spans 16 residues. The CDR3 coding sequence is TGTGCCAGCAGCTCCACTCAGGGGAATTTCATCTACGAGCAGTACTTC. This translates into CASSSTQGNFIYEQYF.

This clonotype was counted ten times or more. The chain has TRBV7-2 and TRBJ2-6; unclear D gene. Germline V gene sequence: CDR1 SGHTA, CDR2 FQGNSA. The CDR3 runs 17 residues. The germline V and J ends were trimmed by 1 base and 0 bases, with 10 bases remaining between them. The CDR3 DNA reads TGTGCCAGCAGCTTAGGTGTCACTGGCTCTGGGGCCAACGTCCTGACTTTC. This gives the protein CASSLGVTGSGANVLTF.

In this sample, this clonotype turned up many times. This chain joins TRBV15 and TRBJ2-4; D remains ambiguous. Germline values: CDR1 LNHNV, CDR2 YYDKDF (reference sequence). The CDR3 spans 18 residues. V lost 0 bases to trimming and J lost 0 bases, with 15 bases between them. CDR3 in DNA: TGTGCCACCAGCAGAGATATCATGGGAATTGGAGCCAAAAACATTCAGTACTTC. Amino acids: CATSRDIMGIGAKNIQYF.

This clonotype was counted at least ten times. The rearrangement joins TRBV20-1 to TRBJ1-5; D is unclear. Between the trimmed V and J ends, which lost 1 base and 1 base, there was a span of 11 bases. CDR1 and CDR2 (germline): DFQATT, SNEGSKA (reference sequence). The CDR3 has 15 amino acids. The CDR3 loop is CSARVSRNSNQPQHF. The CDR3 DNA sequence: TGCAGTGCTAGAGTAAGTAGGAACAGCAATCAGCCCCAGCATTTT.

This clonotype was detected many times. This chain joins TRBV27 and TRBJ1-5; TRBD1 agrees at 7 bases. There are 18 residues in the CDR3. V lost 5 bases, J lost 2 bases, and 15 bases stayed unmatched. CDR1 MNHEY and CDR2 SMNVEV come from the germline V gene (reference sequence). The CDR3 coding sequence is TGTGCCAGCAGTGCGACAGGGCGCCTTTTAGTTGGCAATCAGCCCCAGCATTTT. Residues: CASSATGRLLVGNQPQHF.

There are a few counts of this clonotype. This chain's CDR3 is CASPPSWGMNTEAFF. In nucleotides, the CDR3 is TGTGCCAGCCCGCCGTCCTGGGGGATGAACACTGAAGCTTTCTTT. The V call is TRBV19, the J call TRBJ1-1; TRBD1 might be the D (5 bases). Germline CDR1 is LNHDA and CDR2 is SQIVND (reference sequence). This CDR3 comprises 15 residues. The V and J ends lost 9 bases and 0 bases respectively, with 17 bases between them.

This clonotype was observed at least ten times. Written as DNA, the CDR3 is TGCAGTGCTAGAGATCATTGGCGGAGCACAGATACGCAGTATTTT. Its protein product is CSARDHWRSTDTQYF. J is TRBJ2-3 and V is TRBV20-1; D not resolved. CDR1 and CDR2 (germline): DFQATT, SNEGSKA (reference sequence). V lost 0 bases and J lost 0, with 10 bases in between. This CDR3 has 15 residues.

This clonotype has at least ten counts. This chain joins TRBV20-1 and TRBJ2-5; 9 bases map to TRBD1. Germline V gene data show CDR1 as DFQATT and CDR2 as SNEGSKA (reference sequence). The CDR3 extends over 14 amino acids. Germline trimming cut 5 bases from V and 3 bases from J; bases unmatched to any gene: 7. As DNA, the CDR3 is TGCAGTGCTTCAACAGGGGGCCGGGAAGAGACCCAGTACTTC. It specifies CSASTGGREETQYF.

The J gene is TRBJ2-1, the V gene TRBV10-1, with a weak D call TRBD1 (7 bases). With 4 bases removed from V and 10 bases from J, the gap between germline ends came to 14 bases. This CDR3 is 13 amino acids long. Germline V lookup: CDR1 WNHNN, CDR2 SYGVQD (reference sequence). CDR3 DNA sequence: TGCGCCAGCAGTGGTGTCAGGGGGGCAGAGCAGTTCTTC. Translated: CASSGVRGAEQFF.

Ten or more counts support this clonotype. V and J are TRBV3-1 and TRBJ1-1; the match to TRBD1 covers 7 bases. Germline CDR1 and CDR2: LGHDT and YNNKEL (reference sequence). The CDR3 contains 13 residues. With V trimmed by 2 bases and J by 5 bases, 2 bases remained unmatched. CDR3 amino acids: CASSQLQGTEAFF. CDR3 nucleotide sequence: TGTGCCAGCAGCCAATTACAGGGGACTGAAGCTTTCTTT.

This clonotype was recorded at least ten times. This chain joins TRBV3-1 and TRBJ2-3; perhaps TRBD2 as D (6 bases). This CDR3 has 14 residues. The ends were cut back, 4 bases at V and 0 bases at J, with 8 bases in the middle. The V gene's germline CDR1 is LGHDT and CDR2 YNNKEL (reference sequence). The CDR3, as DNA: TGTGCCAGCAGCCCGGGACTCAGCACAGATACGCAGTATTTT. This sequence encodes CASSPGLSTDTQYF.

This clonotype was counted many times. V is TRBV10-3 and J is TRBJ2-1; possible D gene TRBD2, 7 bases. V lost 0 bases to trimming and J lost 7 bases, with 10 bases between them. CDR3 length: 14 residues. The germline V gene has CDR1 ENHRY and CDR2 SYGVKD. The CDR3 here is CAISESGGANEQFF. For the CDR3, the DNA is TGTGCCATCAGTGAGTCTGGGGGGGCGAATGAGCAGTTCTTC.